The rows below give T cell receptor beta chains drawn from one sample of a study of neurological immune-mediated disorders. A single record per CDR3 protein comes from TCRdb applying MiXCR to the 5' RACE reads. In the table there are around 55,000 distinct CDR3 sequences, 4% of which are singletons. Sequenced material: CD4+ T cells from blood. The receptors originated from a woman in her thirties or forties with multiple sclerosis. CDR3s include the opening cysteine and the closing phenylalanine or tryptophan. The D gene is left open where the match is weak. The listing skips clone size in some rows; elsewhere it reads once, few, many or a size class.

j_gene: TRBJ2-3; abundance: many; d_gene: TRBD1; v_gene: TRBV5-1; CDR3aa: CASSRDRGGSDTQYF; CDR3nt: TGCGCCAGCAGCAGGGACAGGGGAGGGTCAGATACGCAGTATTTT
j_gene: TRBJ1-1; abundance: many; d_gene: NA; v_gene: TRBV20-1; CDR3aa: CSARSPGGEAFF; CDR3nt: TGCAGTGCTAGGTCCCCCGGCGGTGAAGCTTTCTTT
j_gene: TRBJ2-3; abundance: NA; d_gene: NA; v_gene: TRBV18; CDR3aa: CASSLKGPSGDSDTQYF; CDR3nt: TGTGCCAGCTCACTAAAGGGGCCTTCAGGGGATTCGGATACGCAGTATTTT
j_gene: TRBJ1-3; abundance: many; d_gene: NA; v_gene: TRBV5-1; CDR3aa: CASSYSTVGGSGNTIYF; CDR3nt: TGCGCCAGCAGCTACTCGACAGTTGGAGGCTCTGGAAACACCATATATTTT
j_gene: TRBJ1-1; abundance: many; d_gene: TRBD1; v_gene: TRBV5-1; CDR3aa: CASTIQTGGNTEAFF; CDR3nt: TGCGCCAGCACCATCCAGACAGGGGGCAACACTGAAGCTTTCTTT
j_gene: TRBJ2-3; abundance: many; d_gene: NA; v_gene: TRBV6-6; CDR3aa: CASSYLEGGGQYF; CDR3nt: TGTGCCAGCAGTTACTTGGAGGGAGGCGGGCAGTATTTT
j_gene: TRBJ2-5; abundance: many; d_gene: TRBD2; v_gene: TRBV5-1; CDR3aa: CASSQSSGGTETQYF; CDR3nt: TGCGCCAGCAGCCAGTCTAGCGGGGGGACAGAGACCCAGTACTTC
j_gene: TRBJ1-3; abundance: many; d_gene: NA; v_gene: TRBV3-1; CDR3aa: CASSPTQSSGNTIYF; CDR3nt: TGTGCCAGCAGCCCAACGCAGAGTTCTGGAAACACCATATATTTT
j_gene: TRBJ2-1; abundance: few; d_gene: TRBD2; v_gene: TRBV20-1; CDR3aa: CSAWGGSGGPYNEQFF; CDR3nt: TGCAGTGCTTGGGGCGGTAGCGGGGGGCCCTACAATGAGCAGTTCTTC
j_gene: TRBJ2-5; abundance: many; d_gene: TRBD2; v_gene: TRBV5-1; CDR3aa: CASTLAGGNQETQYF; CDR3nt: TGCGCCAGCACCCTAGCGGGGGGCAACCAAGAGACCCAGTACTTC
j_gene: TRBJ1-4; abundance: many; d_gene: NA; v_gene: TRBV28; CDR3aa: CASSLGSTNEKLFF; CDR3nt: TGTGCCAGCAGTTTAGGGAGCACTAATGAAAAACTGTTTTTT
j_gene: TRBJ2-2; abundance: many; d_gene: NA; v_gene: TRBV5-1; CDR3aa: CASSLQGNTGELFF; CDR3nt: TGCGCCAGCAGCTTACAGGGTAACACCGGGGAGCTGTTTTTT
j_gene: TRBJ1-1; abundance: many; d_gene: TRBD1; v_gene: TRBV7-3; CDR3aa: CASSTTGDTEAFF; CDR3nt: TGTGCCAGCAGCACAACAGGGGACACTGAAGCTTTCTTT
j_gene: TRBJ1-5; abundance: many; d_gene: NA; v_gene: TRBV7-2; CDR3aa: CASSLAGRNNQPQHF; CDR3nt: TGTGCCAGCAGCTTAGCGGGCAGAAACAATCAGCCCCAGCATTTT
j_gene: TRBJ2-4; abundance: many; d_gene: NA; v_gene: TRBV7-9; CDR3aa: CASSKATRLAKNIQYF; CDR3nt: TGTGCCAGCAGCAAAGCGACACGGCTAGCCAAAAACATTCAGTACTTC
j_gene: TRBJ2-7; abundance: many; d_gene: TRBD2; v_gene: TRBV5-1; CDR3aa: CASSLEGGGVSYEQYF; CDR3nt: TGCGCCAGCAGCTTGGAAGGCGGGGGGGTGTCCTACGAGCAGTACTTC
j_gene: TRBJ1-5; abundance: many; d_gene: TRBD1; v_gene: TRBV20-1; CDR3aa: CSARTGNQPQHF; CDR3nt: TGCAGTGCAAGGACAGGGAATCAGCCCCAGCATTTT
j_gene: TRBJ2-2; abundance: many; d_gene: NA; v_gene: TRBV5-1; CDR3aa: CASSLEGSGELFF; CDR3nt: TGCGCCAGCAGCTTGGAAGGGTCCGGGGAGCTGTTTTTT
j_gene: TRBJ2-5; abundance: few; d_gene: TRBD1; v_gene: TRBV27; CDR3aa: CASSLYGQGAPVETQYF; CDR3nt: TGTGCCAGCAGTTTATACGGACAGGGGGCTCCCGTGGAGACCCAGTACTTC
j_gene: TRBJ2-5; abundance: many; d_gene: NA; v_gene: TRBV10-3; CDR3aa: CATRGWETQYF; CDR3nt: TGTGCCACTCGTGGATGGGAGACCCAGTACTTC
j_gene: TRBJ2-3; abundance: many; d_gene: NA; v_gene: TRBV3-1; CDR3aa: CASSQDLGVDTQYF; CDR3nt: TGTGCCAGCAGCCAAGATCTTGGGGTCGATACGCAGTATTTT
j_gene: TRBJ2-3; abundance: many; d_gene: TRBD1; v_gene: TRBV2; CDR3aa: CASSGWGTGADTQYF; CDR3nt: TGTGCCAGCAGTGGCTGGGGGACAGGTGCAGATACGCAGTATTTT
j_gene: TRBJ2-3; abundance: many; d_gene: TRBD2; v_gene: TRBV5-1; CDR3aa: CASSPPTSGGADTQYF; CDR3nt: TGCGCCAGCAGCCCGCCCACTAGCGGGGGTGCAGATACGCAGTATTTT
j_gene: TRBJ2-7; abundance: many; d_gene: NA; v_gene: TRBV6-1; CDR3aa: CASTWDRGSYEQYF; CDR3nt: TGTGCCAGCACCTGGGACCGGGGCTCCTACGAGCAGTACTTC
j_gene: TRBJ2-2; abundance: many; d_gene: TRBD2; v_gene: TRBV6-5; CDR3aa: CASSLLTSGGLATGELFF; CDR3nt: TGTGCCAGCAGTTTATTGACTAGCGGGGGTCTCGCTACCGGGGAGCTGTTTTTT
j_gene: TRBJ2-7; abundance: many; d_gene: TRBD2; v_gene: TRBV9; CDR3aa: CASSELAASYEQYF; CDR3nt: TGTGCCAGCAGCGAGCTAGCGGCCTCCTACGAGCAGTACTTC
j_gene: TRBJ2-3; abundance: many; d_gene: TRBD1; v_gene: TRBV11-2; CDR3aa: CASSRQGGDTQYF; CDR3nt: TGTGCCAGCAGCCGACAGGGCGGAGATACGCAGTATTTT
j_gene: TRBJ2-7; abundance: many; d_gene: NA; v_gene: TRBV20-1; CDR3aa: CSASRGLTSYEQYF; CDR3nt: TGCAGTGCTAGCCGGGGCCTCACCTCCTACGAGCAGTACTTC
j_gene: TRBJ1-1; abundance: many; d_gene: TRBD1; v_gene: TRBV19; CDR3aa: CASRKQGSTEAFF; CDR3nt: TGTGCCAGTAGGAAACAGGGGTCCACTGAAGCTTTCTTT
j_gene: TRBJ2-7; abundance: many; d_gene: TRBD1; v_gene: TRBV29-1; CDR3aa: CSGGQAGEQYF; CDR3nt: TGCAGCGGGGGACAGGCGGGGGAGCAGTACTTC
j_gene: TRBJ1-1; abundance: many; d_gene: NA; v_gene: TRBV11-2; CDR3aa: CASSLRLNTEAFF; CDR3nt: TGTGCCAGCAGCTTAAGGTTGAACACTGAAGCTTTCTTT
j_gene: TRBJ2-1; abundance: many; d_gene: NA; v_gene: TRBV7-9; CDR3aa: CASSFPGTEQFF; CDR3nt: TGTGCCAGCAGCTTTCCGGGGACTGAGCAGTTCTTC
j_gene: TRBJ2-7; abundance: many; d_gene: NA; v_gene: TRBV7-2; CDR3aa: CASAISSLEQYF; CDR3nt: TGTGCCAGCGCCATATCTTCTCTCGAGCAGTACTTC
j_gene: TRBJ2-1; abundance: many; d_gene: NA; v_gene: TRBV6-5; CDR3aa: CASNDRGGVGEQFF; CDR3nt: TGTGCCAGCAACGACAGAGGCGGGGTAGGTGAGCAGTTCTTC
j_gene: TRBJ2-3; abundance: many; d_gene: TRBD1; v_gene: TRBV7-9; CDR3aa: CASSLGTGGDTQYF; CDR3nt: TGTGCCAGCAGCCTTGGGACAGGGGGAGATACGCAGTATTTT
j_gene: TRBJ1-2; abundance: many; d_gene: TRBD1; v_gene: TRBV11-2; CDR3aa: CASSSLRTGDYGYTF; CDR3nt: TGTGCCAGCAGCTCCCTTCGTACAGGGGACTATGGCTACACCTTC
j_gene: TRBJ2-4; abundance: many; d_gene: NA; v_gene: TRBV3-1; CDR3aa: CASSQESLSFIAKNIQYF; CDR3nt: TGTGCCAGCAGCCAAGAAAGCCTCTCTTTTATAGCCAAAAACATTCAGTACTTC
j_gene: TRBJ2-1; abundance: NA; d_gene: TRBD2; v_gene: TRBV7-2; CDR3aa: CASSTSSGIYNEQFF; CDR3nt: TGTGCCAGCAGCACTTCTAGCGGAATCTACAATGAGCAGTTCTTC
j_gene: TRBJ1-2; abundance: many; d_gene: NA; v_gene: TRBV2; CDR3aa: CASSVDSNYGYTF; CDR3nt: TGTGCCAGCAGTGTCGACTCTAACTATGGCTACACCTTC
j_gene: TRBJ1-1; abundance: many; d_gene: TRBD1; v_gene: TRBV29-1; CDR3aa: CSVRTGNTEAFF; CDR3nt: TGCAGCGTCCGGACAGGGAACACTGAAGCTTTCTTT
j_gene: TRBJ1-1; abundance: many; d_gene: NA; v_gene: TRBV7-3; CDR3aa: CASSLHQGNTEAFF; CDR3nt: TGTGCCAGCAGCTTACATCAGGGTAACACTGAAGCTTTCTTT